Listed below are T cell receptor beta chains from one sample, sequenced in a study of vaccination and CD4 T cells after COVID-19. Their specific antigens are unknown. TCRdb fed the PCR reads into MiXCR, producing one record per CDR3 protein. This table holds approximately 18,000 distinct CDR3 sequences, 80% found once. The sequenced sample was CD4+ T cells from blood, cultured in vitro, obtained after SARS-CoV-2 vaccination. Receptors originate from a human donor who received a COVID-19 vaccine. Each CDR3 is given with its conserved first and last residue. Each record gives: J gene, D gene, V gene, clone size, CDR3 length, CDR3 DNA, CDR3 protein. D genes are given only for firm matches. The size field is filled for only some rows; it gives once, few, many or a size class.

j_gene: TRBJ2-3; d_gene: -; v_gene: TRBV19; abundance: -; len: 15; CDR3nt: TGTGCCAGTAGTACGGTTTCCTCTCGGGCAGATACGCAGTATTTT; CDR3aa: CASSTVSSRADTQYF
j_gene: TRBJ2-5; d_gene: TRBD2; v_gene: TRBV20-1; abundance: -; len: 16; CDR3nt: TGCAGTGCTACGGGACTAGCGGGGGTTCCTCAAGAGACCCAGTACTTC; CDR3aa: CSATGLAGVPQETQYF
j_gene: TRBJ1-2; d_gene: TRBD1; v_gene: TRBV24-1; abundance: -; len: 16; CDR3nt: TGTGCCACCAGTGATCCAGGGACAGGGGGGGGATATGGCTACACCTTC; CDR3aa: CATSDPGTGGGYGYTF
j_gene: TRBJ2-2; d_gene: -; v_gene: TRBV19; abundance: -; len: 16; CDR3nt: TGTGCCAGTAGTATCCCAACAGGGGGGGGGACCGGGGAGCTGTTTTTT; CDR3aa: CASSIPTGGGTGELFF
j_gene: TRBJ1-2; d_gene: -; v_gene: TRBV2; abundance: once; len: 13; CDR3nt: TGTGCCAGCAGTGAAAGTGTTACGCCTGGCTACACCTTC; CDR3aa: CASSESVTPGYTF
j_gene: TRBJ1-3; d_gene: TRBD1; v_gene: TRBV30; abundance: -; len: 14; CDR3nt: TGTGCCTGGAGTGTGGGACAGGCTGGAAACACCATATATTTT; CDR3aa: CAWSVGQAGNTIYF
j_gene: TRBJ1-6; d_gene: TRBD1; v_gene: TRBV7-2; abundance: -; len: 15; CDR3nt: TGTGCCAGCAGCTTATCAGGGACAGGGCTAACACCCCTCCACTTT; CDR3aa: CASSLSGTGLTPLHF
j_gene: TRBJ1-1; d_gene: TRBD1; v_gene: TRBV5-4; abundance: -; len: 13; CDR3nt: TGTGCCAGCAGCTGGGCGGCAGGGGGCTTGGCTTTCTTT; CDR3aa: CASSWAAGGLAFF
j_gene: TRBJ1-1; d_gene: TRBD1; v_gene: TRBV2; abundance: -; len: 14; CDR3nt: TGTGCCAGCAGTTATAGAGGACAGGGAACTGAAGCTTTCTTT; CDR3aa: CASSYRGQGTEAFF
j_gene: TRBJ1-4; d_gene: -; v_gene: TRBV15; abundance: -; len: 16; CDR3nt: TGTGCCACCAGCAGAGATCCTGGGGGTGATGGTGAAAAACTGTTTTTT; CDR3aa: CATSRDPGGDGEKLFF
j_gene: TRBJ2-2; d_gene: TRBD2; v_gene: TRBV7-2; abundance: -; len: 15; CDR3nt: TGTGCCAGCAGCATAGCGGGGGGGCCGACCGGGGAGCTGTTTTTT; CDR3aa: CASSIAGGPTGELFF
j_gene: TRBJ1-6; d_gene: -; v_gene: TRBV30; abundance: -; len: 14; CDR3nt: TGTGCCTGGGGCCCAGGGAAATCTTATTCACCCCTCCACTTT; CDR3aa: CAWGPGKSYSPLHF
j_gene: TRBJ1-6; d_gene: -; v_gene: TRBV7-2; abundance: -; len: 14; CDR3nt: TGTGCCAGCAGCTTAGGTCGGGAGAACCCACCCCTCCACTTT; CDR3aa: CASSLGRENPPLHF
j_gene: TRBJ2-3; d_gene: -; v_gene: TRBV6-2/TRBV6-3; abundance: few; len: 15; CDR3nt: TGTGCCAGCATACCCGGGGGCGGAGGCACAGATACGCAGTATTTT; CDR3aa: CASIPGGGGTDTQYF
j_gene: TRBJ1-2; d_gene: -; v_gene: TRBV2; abundance: -; len: 13; CDR3nt: TGTGCCAGCAGTGAATCAGGGGTCTATGGCTACACCTTC; CDR3aa: CASSESGVYGYTF
j_gene: TRBJ2-7; d_gene: -; v_gene: TRBV4-2; abundance: -; len: 15; CDR3nt: TGTGCCAGCAGCCAAGCACTAGGATGGGGTGGCGAGCAGTACTTC; CDR3aa: CASSQALGWGGEQYF
j_gene: TRBJ1-2; d_gene: -; v_gene: TRBV19; abundance: once; len: 12; CDR3nt: TGTGCCAGTAGTCCGCGGAACTATGGCTACACCTTC; CDR3aa: CASSPRNYGYTF
j_gene: TRBJ1-2; d_gene: -; v_gene: TRBV24-1; abundance: -; len: 14; CDR3nt: TGTGCCACCAGTTGGGGGGCTTACTACTATGGCTACACCTTC; CDR3aa: CATSWGAYYYGYTF
j_gene: TRBJ1-1; d_gene: -; v_gene: TRBV7-9; abundance: once; len: 13; CDR3nt: TGTGCCACCTCGGGACTAATGAACACTGAAGCTTTCTTT; CDR3aa: CATSGLMNTEAFF
j_gene: TRBJ1-1; d_gene: -; v_gene: TRBV20-1; abundance: -; len: 16; CDR3nt: TGCAGTGCTACCAATGTCAAACCCAGGGGGAACACTGAAGCTTTCTTT; CDR3aa: CSATNVKPRGNTEAFF
j_gene: TRBJ2-5; d_gene: -; v_gene: TRBV2; abundance: -; len: 11; CDR3nt: TGTGCCAGCAGTGAATTGGAGACCCAGTACTTC; CDR3aa: CASSELETQYF
j_gene: TRBJ2-7; d_gene: -; v_gene: TRBV2; abundance: -; len: 15; CDR3nt: TGTGCCAGCAGTCGAAAGGGCGCCAGCTCCTACGAGCAGTACTTC; CDR3aa: CASSRKGASSYEQYF
j_gene: TRBJ1-3; d_gene: TRBD1; v_gene: TRBV6-1; abundance: once; len: 16; CDR3nt: TGTGCCAGCAGTGCGGACAGGGTATTGACTGGAAACACCATATATTTT; CDR3aa: CASSADRVLTGNTIYF
j_gene: TRBJ1-2; d_gene: TRBD1; v_gene: TRBV6-5; abundance: -; len: 14; CDR3nt: TGTGCCAGCAGTTGGACAGGGAATAACTATGGCTACACCTTC; CDR3aa: CASSWTGNNYGYTF
j_gene: TRBJ2-7; d_gene: -; v_gene: TRBV19; abundance: -; len: 13; CDR3nt: TGTGCCAGTAGTATAAGCTCCTCCTACGAGCAGTACTTC; CDR3aa: CASSISSSYEQYF
j_gene: TRBJ1-1; d_gene: -; v_gene: TRBV14; abundance: -; len: 13; CDR3nt: TGTGCCAGCAGCCTTGGGATCGATGATATAGCTTTCTTT; CDR3aa: CASSLGIDDIAFF
j_gene: TRBJ1-1; d_gene: TRBD1; v_gene: TRBV20-1; abundance: -; len: 14; CDR3nt: TGCAGTGCGGACTACAGGGGTAAGAACACTGAAGCTTTCTTT; CDR3aa: CSADYRGKNTEAFF
j_gene: TRBJ2-3; d_gene: -; v_gene: TRBV20-1; abundance: -; len: 11; CDR3nt: TGCAGTGCGATATCTAGCTTGGGGCAGTATTTT; CDR3aa: CSAISSLGQYF
j_gene: TRBJ2-3; d_gene: TRBD1; v_gene: TRBV20-1; abundance: -; len: 15; CDR3nt: TGCAGTGCTGTGACAGGGGGCACTAGCACAGATACGCAGTATTTT; CDR3aa: CSAVTGGTSTDTQYF
j_gene: TRBJ2-7; d_gene: TRBD1; v_gene: TRBV19; abundance: -; len: 16; CDR3nt: TGTGCCAGTAGTATAGACCGGGACAGATCAACTTACGAGCAGTACTTC; CDR3aa: CASSIDRDRSTYEQYF
j_gene: TRBJ2-3; d_gene: -; v_gene: TRBV6-1; abundance: -; len: 15; CDR3nt: TGTGCCAGCAGGCCCGAGATAGCATCCACAGATACGCAGTATTTT; CDR3aa: CASRPEIASTDTQYF
j_gene: TRBJ2-1; d_gene: -; v_gene: TRBV4-2; abundance: -; len: 13; CDR3nt: TGTGCCAGCAGCCAAGAGCCTGGGGATGAGCAGTTCTTC; CDR3aa: CASSQEPGDEQFF
j_gene: TRBJ2-7; d_gene: TRBD1; v_gene: TRBV2; abundance: -; len: 16; CDR3nt: TGTGCCAGCAGGGACACCACAAGGGGGCCGGTGGGCGAGCAGTACTTC; CDR3aa: CASRDTTRGPVGEQYF
j_gene: TRBJ1-6; d_gene: -; v_gene: TRBV2; abundance: -; len: 15; CDR3nt: TGTGCCAGCAGTGAAGGGACAGATATTAATTCACCCCTCCACTTT; CDR3aa: CASSEGTDINSPLHF
j_gene: TRBJ1-1; d_gene: -; v_gene: TRBV19; abundance: -; len: 14; CDR3nt: TGTGCCAGTAGTATAGATCGGGGAGTATCTGAAGCTTTCTTT; CDR3aa: CASSIDRGVSEAFF
j_gene: TRBJ1-2; d_gene: -; v_gene: TRBV6-1; abundance: -; len: 11; CDR3nt: TGTGCCGGCAAGGGAATCGGTGTATACACCTTC; CDR3aa: CAGKGIGVYTF
j_gene: TRBJ2-7; d_gene: TRBD1; v_gene: TRBV24-1; abundance: few; len: 15; CDR3nt: TGTGCCACCAGTGAATTCGACAGGGGTGACTACGAGCAGTACTTC; CDR3aa: CATSEFDRGDYEQYF
j_gene: TRBJ1-5; d_gene: -; v_gene: TRBV2; abundance: -; len: 14; CDR3nt: TGTGCCAGCAGTGAATCGAGCAGGGCACAGCCCCAGCATTTT; CDR3aa: CASSESSRAQPQHF
j_gene: TRBJ2-1; d_gene: -; v_gene: TRBV29-1; abundance: -; len: 15; CDR3nt: TGCAGCGCCCGCATTGGGTCCTACCGATACAATGAGCAGTTCTTC; CDR3aa: CSARIGSYRYNEQFF
j_gene: TRBJ1-6; d_gene: -; v_gene: TRBV20-1; abundance: -; len: 17; CDR3nt: TGCAGTGCTAGAGACCCGACTGGGAGGAACGCAAATTCACCCCTCCACTTT; CDR3aa: CSARDPTGRNANSPLHF
j_gene: TRBJ1-2; d_gene: TRBD1; v_gene: TRBV12-3/TRBV12-4; abundance: -; len: 14; CDR3nt: TGTGCCAGCAGGGGGACAGGGGGTGGTTATGGCTACACCTTC; CDR3aa: CASRGTGGGYGYTF